This T cell receptor beta chain was identified in a study of breast tumors, draining lymph nodes, adjacent tissues. The length of the CDR3 is 13 residues. Germline V gene data show CDR1 as KGHDR and CDR2 as SFDVKD. V trimming: 7 bases; J trimming: 7 bases; junction bases outside the gene matches: 6. With regard to this clonotype: Its antigen remains unknown.

Study-wide points: Tumor TCR diversity was below lymph nodes but above nontumor tissue. Data fit most tumor T cells coming from lymph node, expanding in tumor.

TCRdb recomputed calls from the multiplex PCR reads with MiXCR, one row per CDR3 protein. The sample contains approximately 22,000 distinct CDR3 sequences, roughly 55% of which appear only once. Sequenced input: breast tumor tissue. This receptor was obtained from a female donor with breast cancer. Some clones in this sample may be carry-over from other donors' samples. This chain joins TRBV24-1 and TRBJ2-1, with TRBD1 matching over 7 bases. The CDR3 protein is CATRYRGNNEQFF. The CDR3 DNA follows: TGTGCCACCAGATACAGGGGAAATAATGAGCAGTTCTTC.